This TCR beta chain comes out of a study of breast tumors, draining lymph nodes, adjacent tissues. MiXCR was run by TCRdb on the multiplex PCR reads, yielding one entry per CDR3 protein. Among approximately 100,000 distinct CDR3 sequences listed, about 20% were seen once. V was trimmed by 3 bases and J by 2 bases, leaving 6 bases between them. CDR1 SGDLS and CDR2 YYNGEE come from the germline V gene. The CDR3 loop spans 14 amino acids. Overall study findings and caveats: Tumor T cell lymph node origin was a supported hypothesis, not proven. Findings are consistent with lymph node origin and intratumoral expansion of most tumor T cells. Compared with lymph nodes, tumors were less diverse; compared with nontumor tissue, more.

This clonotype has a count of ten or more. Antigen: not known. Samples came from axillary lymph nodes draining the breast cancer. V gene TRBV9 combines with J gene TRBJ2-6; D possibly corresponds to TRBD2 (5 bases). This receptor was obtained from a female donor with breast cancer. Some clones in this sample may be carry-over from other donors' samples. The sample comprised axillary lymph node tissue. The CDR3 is CASSGRAGANVLTF. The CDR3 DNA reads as TGTGCCAGCAGCGGGCGGGCTGGGGCCAACGTCCTGACTTTC.